This is a list of T cell receptor beta chains from one sample in a study of cytomegalovirus exposure and HLA in healthy donors. Sequenced by immunoSEQ multiplex PCR; TCRdb stores in-frame clones only, minus some. The sample lists about 190,000 clones, roughly four fifths occurring once. Specimen: PBMCs. These receptors were obtained from a man aged 35-49 years in good health and CMV-seropositive. Each CDR3 is given with its conserved first and last residue. Fields, in order: clone size, J gene, CDR3 length, D gene, V gene, CDR3 protein, CDR3 DNA. A D gene is named only where the DNA matches it firmly. Size tells how often a clone was seen (once, few, many) or the class of an expanded clone, and some rows leave it out.

>NA|TRBJ2-7|15|TRBD2|TRBV19
CASSMEVAIGGEQYF
TGTGCCAGTAGTATGGAGGTAGCGATCGGGGGGGAGCAGTACTTC
>NA|TRBJ1-1|14|NA|TRBV2
CASRTGTGNTEAFF
TGTGCCAGCAGAACCGGGACTGGGAACACTGAAGCTTTCTTT
>once|TRBJ2-7|14|NA|TRBV6-1
CASRTATDPYEQYF
TGTGCCAGCAGGACAGCCACAGATCCATACGAGCAGTACTTC
>once|TRBJ2-5|15|TRBD2|TRBV2
CASRPGGGPQETQYF
TGTGCCAGCAGGCCCGGCGGGGGGCCACAAGAGACCCAGTACTTC
>NA|TRBJ2-7|14|NA|TRBV11-2
CASSLGVGGDEQYF
TGTGCCAGCAGCTTAGGTGTGGGTGGAGACGAGCAGTACTTC
>NA|TRBJ2-5|15|TRBD2|TRBV28
CASSLWRAGGETQYF
TGTGCCAGCAGTCTGTGGCGAGCGGGGGGAGAGACCCAGTACTTC
>few|TRBJ2-1|14|TRBD1|TRBV7-9
CASIMTGTYNEQFF
TGTGCCAGCATCATGACAGGGACCTACAATGAGCAGTTCTTC
>once|TRBJ2-3|16|NA|TRBV11-3
CASSSGGSTDTDTQYF
TGTGCCAGCAGCTCTGGCGGATCGACTGACACAGATACGCAGTATTTT
>NA|TRBJ2-2|15|TRBD2|TRBV6-5
CASSTAGGNTGELFF
TGTGCCAGCAGCACCGCGGGGGGTAACACCGGGGAGCTGTTTTTT
>NA|TRBJ2-7|14|NA|TRBV6-5
CASISHTGDYEQYF
TGTGCCAGCATTAGCCATACAGGCGACTACGAGCAGTACTTC
>once|TRBJ1-2|14|TRBD1|TRBV15
CATSPGTGDYGYTF
TGTGCCACCAGCCCCGGGACAGGGGATTATGGCTACACCTTC
>NA|TRBJ1-1|14|NA|TRBV19
CASSIESGNTEAFF
TGTGCCAGTAGTATAGAGTCAGGGAACACTGAAGCTTTCTTT
>once|TRBJ2-7|17|NA|TRBV7-8
CASSLNSWRQGTYEQYF
TGTGCCAGCAGCTTAAATTCTTGGCGGCAGGGAACCTACGAGCAGTACTTC